One T cell receptor (beta chain) is described in this entry. The data stem from a study of cytomegalovirus exposure and HLA in healthy donors. Germline values: CDR1 SGHTA, CDR2 FQGTGA. CDR3 length: 13 residues. Trimming took 5 bases from V and 7 from J; bases not matched to a gene: 6. The PCR employed 60 Vbeta primers together with 13 Jbeta primers. Produced via immunoSEQ multiplex PCR; TCRdb's table is partial and in-frame only. The table has 120,000 or so clones, around 72% seen once. The source of this sequence is a man aged 30 to 39 in good health and CMV-seronegative. The chain uses TRBV7-3 and TRBJ2-5; 8 bases fit TRBD1. Sequenced sample: PBMCs. CDR3 region: CASSIQGTGTQYF. The CDR3 bases are TGTGCCAGCAGCATACAGGGGACAGGGACCCAGTACTTC.